One and the same sample provided the 9 T cell receptor beta chains below, sequenced in a study of blood T cell repertoires in COVID-19. Clones were sequenced by immunoSEQ multiplex PCR, and TCRdb holds only the in-frame ones, with some missing. Of about 310,000 clones in the sample, 75% to 90% were seen once. The sequenced material came from PBMCs or T cells enriched from blood (not recorded which). The receptors here all came from a young woman who had been exposed to COVID-19.

The chain has TRBV7-2 and TRBJ2-5, with D perhaps matching TRBD2 (6 bases). The ends were cut back, 1 base at V and 11 bases at J, with 14 bases in the middle. From germline, CDR1 is SGHTA and CDR2 FQGNSA. The CDR3 length is 13 residues. In nucleotides, the CDR3 is TGTGCCAGCAGCTTAGAGGAGTGGGGGGTTCAGTACTTC. It codes for CASSLEEWGVQYF.

The rearrangement uses TRBV4-2 and TRBJ1-2, with 12 bases fitting TRBD1. V dropped 4 bases and J dropped 2; count of bases not matched to a gene: 8. Germline CDR1 LGHNA, CDR2 YNFKEQ. CDR3 length: 17 amino acids. CDR3 DNA sequence: TGTGCCAGCAGCCTTACAATGGGACAGGGGGCAAACTATGGCTACACCTTC. Protein sequence: CASSLTMGQGANYGYTF.

As regards this clone: Other DNA sequences in the same sample also yield this CDR3. The V call is TRBV30, the J call TRBJ2-5; no clear D. CDR3 length equals 11 residues. Deletions cut 0 bases from V and 4 bases from J, with 3 bases between. The germline CDR1 and CDR2 sequences are GTSNPN and SVGIG (reference sequence). Here the CDR3 DNA reads TGTGCCTGGAGTGTCCGAGAGACCCAGTACTTC. Its protein product is CAWSVRETQYF.

CDR3 sequence (DNA): TGTGCCAGCAGTCGCGACAGGGGGGCATGGCAGTTCTTC. It codes for CASSRDRGAWQFF. This chain joins TRBV7-9 and TRBJ2-1; the match to TRBD1 covers 9 bases. This CDR3 region has 13 residues. Trimming at V came to 6 bases and at J to 12 bases, leaving 9 bases not matched to a gene. Germline CDR1 and CDR2: SEHNR and FQNEAQ (reference sequence).

V and J are TRBV9 and TRBJ2-3, with a weak D call TRBD2 (7 bases). V was shortened by 3 bases and J by 2 bases, with 25 bases between the two germline ends. The germline CDR1 and CDR2 sequences are SGDLS and YYNGEE. The CDR3 is made up of 19 amino acids. CDR3 DNA: TGTGCCAGCAGCGCAACCTCGGGGGCTAGCGGTGAGCTCACAGATACGCAGTATTTT. The encoded protein is CASSATSGASGELTDTQYF.

The chain uses TRBV9 and TRBJ1-1; maybe TRBD1 (5 bases). This CDR3 region has 16 residues. In germline, CDR1 is SGDLS, CDR2 YYNGEE. Trimming took off 3 bases at V and 1 base at J, with 16 bases between the two ends. CDR3 DNA: TGTGCCAGCAGCGACCAGTTATCGACAGCGAACACTGAAGCTTTCTTT. Amino acids: CASSDQLSTANTEAFF.

The rearrangement links TRBV7-3 to TRBJ1-6; D remains unclear. V was trimmed by 2 bases and J by 4 bases, leaving 12 bases between them. The CDR3 runs to 16 residues. Looked up from germline, CDR1 is SGHTA and CDR2 is FQGTGA. The CDR3 sequence: CASSLVFDIYNSPLHF. CDR3 DNA sequence: TGTGCCAGCAGCTTAGTCTTTGACATTTATAATTCACCCCTCCACTTT.

V and J are TRBV5-4 and TRBJ1-2; a weak D match, TRBD1 (6 bases). The CDR3 is made up of 14 amino acids. Per germline, CDR1 SGHNT and CDR2 YYREEE (reference sequence). Trimming stripped 4 bases from V and 7 bases from J, with 17 bases between. Written as DNA, the CDR3 is TGTGCCAGCAGCCCCGGGGGGCAGGCAAGTGGCTACACCTTC. Translated, it gives CASSPGGQASGYTF.

CDR3 DNA: TGCGCCAGCAGCCTACGTACAGGACAGGCCTCCTATGGCTACACCTTC. Its protein product is CASSLRTGQASYGYTF. This chain uses TRBV5-1 with TRBJ1-2; 7 bases map to TRBD1. The CDR3 loop spans 16 amino acids. Germline V gives CDR1 SGHRS, CDR2 YFSETQ. J gave up 4 bases and V 4 bases, and 13 bases lay outside the gene matches.